This entry lists 3 T cell receptor beta chains sequenced from one sample in a study of T cells after yellow fever vaccination. TCRdb called the 5' RACE reads again in MiXCR, with one record for every CDR3 protein. The data contain approximately 610,000 distinct CDR3 sequences, around 16% of them singletons. The starting material was PBMCs, obtained more than 4 days after the first yellow fever vaccination. The receptors were sampled from a young man who received the YFV17D yellow fever vaccine.

CDR3: CASSSIGSPDKQFF. DNA for the CDR3: TGTGCCAGCAGCTCAATAGGGAGTCCCGATAAGCAGTTCTTC. This chain joins TRBV7-9 and TRBJ2-1, with a tentative D call TRBD2 (5 bases). Germline V gives CDR1 SEHNR, CDR2 FQNEAQ (reference sequence). This CDR3 contains 14 residues. The V end was cut by 4 bases, the J end by 11 bases, with 18 bases between.

This clonotype was observed a few times. The V and J genes are TRBV12-3 or TRBV12-4 and TRBJ1-2, with D possibly matching TRBD1 (6 bases). V lost 5 bases and J lost 0, with 13 bases in between. CDR3 size: 15 residues. The CDR3 DNA is TGTGCCAGCAGTGACCAGGGGAGAACTAACTATGGCTACACCTTC. Translation: CASSDQGRTNYGYTF.

This chain links TRBV4-1 with TRBJ2-7; D is unclear. V was pared by 1 base and J by 2 bases, with 6 bases between. The CDR3 runs 13 residues. In germline, CDR1 is MGHRA, CDR2 YSYEKL. This chain's CDR3 is CASSQGPTYEQYF. The CDR3 DNA sequence: TGCGCCAGCAGCCAAGGACCCACCTACGAGCAGTACTTC.